The 31 T cell receptor beta chains below were found in one sample sequenced in a study of post-analysis software for immune sequencing data. Regarding the study as a whole: There were five TRBV segments more frequent in patients than controls, and TRBV5-6, TRBV5-1 and TRBV20-1 were among them.

Their target antigens are unknown. Included in the TCR beta cDNA libraries were unique molecular identifiers. TCRdb passed the PCR reads through MiXCR, listing each CDR3 protein once. Of roughly 800,000 distinct CDR3 sequences listed, approximately 50% were seen once; the top ten hold around 4.5%. The specimen sequenced was blood. Source of these receptors: a girl between 10 and 17 years old with multiple sclerosis.

This sequence joins TRBV20-1 and TRBJ2-1, with 9 bases lining up with TRBD2. Germline V gives CDR1 DFQATT, CDR2 SNEGSKA (reference sequence). CDR3 length equals 19 residues. Losses at the gene ends were 5 bases for V and 0 bases for J; bases not matched to a gene: 17. The CDR3 protein is CSAGRPGLISGSSYNEQFF. The DNA of the CDR3 is TGCAGTGCTGGACGTCCGGGACTCATTAGCGGGAGCTCCTACAATGAGCAGTTCTTC.

The V gene is TRBV20-1, the J gene TRBJ2-7; the D is unclear. The CDR3 is 13 residues long. V lost 6 bases, J lost 2 bases, and 14 bases lay in between. Per germline, CDR1 DFQATT and CDR2 SNEGSKA (reference sequence). The CDR3 bases are TGCAGTGCCCACGTGGGCGGAACCTACGAGCAGTACTTC. Its translation is CSAHVGGTYEQYF.

The rearrangement uses TRBV20-1 and TRBJ2-1; D perhaps matches TRBD2 (6 bases). The CDR3 length is 14 residues. The V and J ends lost 6 bases and 10 bases respectively, with 22 bases between them. Germline V gene sequence: CDR1 DFQATT, CDR2 SNEGSKA (reference sequence). The CDR3 reads CSASGRTTAGEQFF. The DNA for the CDR3 is TGCAGTGCCTCGGGGCGGACTACAGCCGGAGAGCAGTTCTTC.

The J gene is TRBJ1-1, the V gene TRBV20-1; D remains ambiguous. CDR3 length equals 13 residues. Trimming removed 5 bases at V and 5 bases at J, with 15 bases between. Germline V CDR1 and CDR2: DFQATT, SNEGSKA (reference sequence). Here the CDR3 reads CSAPIKPETEAFF. The CDR3 coding sequence is TGCAGTGCTCCCATTAAACCGGAGACTGAAGCTTTCTTT.

The chain links TRBV10-3 to TRBJ2-7, with 7 bases that match TRBD2. The ends lost 10 bases at V and 2 bases at J; junction bases unmatched: 14. Germline loops: CDR1 ENHRY, CDR2 SYGVKD. The CDR3 has 15 amino acids. DNA of the CDR3: TGTGCCACGGGGGGTGGACCGGGTTCCACCTACGAGCAGTACTTC. This gives the protein CATGGGPGSTYEQYF.

This sequence joins TRBV12-3 or TRBV12-4 and TRBJ2-7; 7 bases are shared with TRBD1. This CDR3 is 14 amino acids long. Trimming cost V 5 bases and J 4 bases; bases outside gene matches: 8. CDR3 residues: CASSPLTGLYEQYF. CDR3 DNA: TGTGCCAGCAGTCCATTGACAGGGCTTTACGAGCAGTACTTC.

This clonotype has just one count. At one of its ends the junction is not consistent with the germline gene, which may arise from a read error. This sequence joins TRBV19 and TRBJ1-1; D uncertain. Germline V gene data show CDR1 as LNHDA and CDR2 as SQIVND (reference sequence). The CDR3 spans 16 residues. Here the CDR3 DNA reads TGTGCGAGTAGCACCCAAGGGTTTGTCGGAAGCACTGAAGCTTTCTTT. Its translation: CASSTQGFVGSTEAFF.

This clonotype was detected only a few times. The chain is built from TRBV15 and TRBJ2-7, with a weak D call TRBD1 (6 bases). V was trimmed by 5 bases and J by 5 bases, leaving 22 bases between them. The CDR3 covers 16 residues. CDR1 LNHNV and CDR2 YYDKDF come from the germline V gene (reference sequence). This CDR3 reads CATSLLNRAVPHEQYF. The CDR3 DNA reads TGTGCCACCAGCCTACTAAACAGGGCGGTCCCCCACGAGCAGTACTTC. The whole variable domain, remainder taken from reference TRBV15 and TRBJ2-7, is DAMVIQNPRYQVTQFGKPVTLSCSQTLNHNVMYWYQQKSSQAPKLLFHYYDKDFNNEADTPDNFQSRRPNTSFCFLDIRSPGLGDTAMYLCATSLLNRAVPHEQYFGPGTRLTVT.

This clonotype was counted only a few times. This rearrangement joins TRBV2 to TRBJ2-4, with D hard to call. Germline CDR1 and CDR2: SNHLY and FYNNEI. The V end lost 6 bases, the J end lost 0 bases, and 6 bases lay between the germline ends. The CDR3 runs 13 residues. CDR3 residues: CASSRIAKNIQYF. CDR3 DNA sequence: TGTGCCAGCAGCCGGATAGCCAAAAACATTCAGTACTTC.

The chain is built from TRBV27 and TRBJ1-5; D gene ambiguous. V lost 8 bases, J lost 2 bases, and 13 bases lay in between. CDR3 length: 14 residues. From germline, CDR1 is MNHEY and CDR2 SMNVEV (reference sequence). The DNA for the CDR3 is TGTGCCAGCGGGGAGACAAGCGGCAATCAGCCCCAGCATTTT. Protein product: CASGETSGNQPQHF.

The V call is TRBV11-3, the J call TRBJ2-3; D gene ambiguous. Trimming took off 5 bases at V and 11 bases at J, with 20 bases between the two ends. The CDR3 consists of 14 residues. Germline CDR1 is SGHNT and CDR2 is YENEEA. The CDR3 protein is CASSLVGILIGQYF. In DNA form, the CDR3 reads TGTGCCAGCAGCCTGGTTGGGATCCTCATCGGGCAGTATTTT.

This clonotype was counted a single time. This chain uses TRBV12-3 or TRBV12-4 with TRBJ1-1; D might be TRBD1 (6 bases). With 6 bases removed from V and 4 bases from J, the gap between germline ends came to 15 bases. CDR3 length: 14 amino acids. The CDR3 DNA follows: TGTGCCAGCAGCAAATGGGGGGGCAGCACTGAAGCTTTCTTT. Encoded protein: CASSKWGGSTEAFF.

The chain uses TRBV20-1 and TRBJ2-7; no firm D call. This CDR3 spans 15 amino acids. V was shortened by 1 base and J by 2 bases, with 15 bases between the two germline ends. Germline V gene lookup returns CDR1 DFQATT and CDR2 SNEGSKA (reference sequence). The CDR3 is CSARAEKSVAYEQYF. Here the CDR3 DNA reads TGCAGTGCTAGAGCTGAAAAGTCGGTAGCCTACGAGCAGTACTTC.

This clonotype occurred a few times. The chain joins TRBV28 to TRBJ2-2; weak D call: TRBD2 (6 bases). Deletions cut 5 bases from V and 2 bases from J, with 12 bases between. The CDR3 length is 15 residues. CDR1 and CDR2 (germline): MDHEN, SYDVKM. The CDR3 protein is CASSPGTVNTGELFF. The CDR3 DNA is TGTGCCAGCAGTCCCGGGACTGTTAACACCGGGGAGCTGTTTTTT.

In this sample, this clonotype turned up a few times. The chain uses TRBV15 and TRBJ2-5; D is undetermined. Germline values: CDR1 LNHNV, CDR2 YYDKDF (reference sequence). Trimming shortened V by 5 bases and J by 4 bases, and 8 bases separated the two germline ends. This CDR3 spans 12 amino acids. The chain's CDR3 is CATSGQRETQYF. In nucleotides, the CDR3 is TGTGCCACCAGCGGGCAGCGAGAGACCCAGTACTTC.

This clonotype was seen a single time. The rearrangement uses TRBV7-9 and TRBJ1-1; TRBD1 agrees at 8 bases. V was pared by 1 base and J by 4 bases, with 5 bases of the junction left unmatched. The germline V gene has CDR1 SEHNR and CDR2 FQNEAQ (reference sequence). The CDR3 sequence is 15 residues long. In DNA form, the CDR3 reads TGTGCCAGCAGCTTAGTCGGACAGGGCACCACTGAAGCTTTCTTT. It codes for CASSLVGQGTTEAFF.

The chain is built from TRBV10-3 and TRBJ1-6; D perhaps matches TRBD1 (5 bases). Trimming removed 6 bases at V and 8 bases at J, with 11 bases between. The CDR3 has 13 amino acids. Germline loops: CDR1 ENHRY, CDR2 SYGVKD. The CDR3: CAIRWDGDSPLHF. The DNA of the CDR3 is TGTGCCATCAGATGGGACGGGGATTCACCCCTCCACTTT.

This clonotype has a handful of counts. This chain connects TRBV20-1 to TRBJ2-1; 9 bases align to TRBD2. V was clipped by 6 bases and J by 0 bases; unmatched bases: 6. The CDR3 consists of 15 residues. Germline values: CDR1 DFQATT, CDR2 SNEGSKA (reference sequence). The CDR3 loop reads CSAASGIISYNEQFF. As DNA, the CDR3 is TGCAGTGCGGCTAGCGGGATTATCTCCTACAATGAGCAGTTCTTC.

This sequence joins TRBV20-1 and TRBJ2-5, with D tentatively TRBD2 (5 bases). This CDR3 is 13 amino acids long. V was clipped by 4 bases and J by 1 base, with 10 bases between them. Germline CDR1 DFQATT, CDR2 SNEGSKA (reference sequence). The CDR3 protein is CSANSDFQETQYF. The CDR3 nucleotides read TGCAGTGCTAACTCGGACTTCCAAGAGACCCAGTACTTC.

In this sample, this clonotype turned up a few times. V usage is TRBV29-1 and J usage is TRBJ1-2; no firm D call. This CDR3 spans 12 amino acids. V dropped 7 bases and J dropped 1 base, with 10 bases sitting between them. The germline gives CDR1 SQVTM, CDR2 ANQGSEA. In DNA, the CDR3 is TGCAGCGCTCCGGACGTTAACTATGGCTACACCTTC. Translation: CSAPDVNYGYTF.

This clonotype has a handful of counts. The rearrangement joins TRBV29-1 to TRBJ2-1, with 9 nucleotides matching TRBD2. The length of the CDR3 is 15 residues. The J segment lost 8 bases and the V segment lost 5 bases, leaving 13 bases of the junction unmatched. Germline V gene data show CDR1 as SQVTM and CDR2 as ANQGSEA. The CDR3 nucleotides are TGCAGCGTTCCCCTAGCGGGAATACGGGAAGATGAGCAGTTCTTC. It is translated as CSVPLAGIREDEQFF.

The table lists this clonotype with a count of one. The chain links TRBV9 to TRBJ2-4; tentatively, D is TRBD1 or TRBD2 (5 bases each). The J call may be wrong; the DNA end is better matched by TRBJ2-7. CDR3 length: 15 residues. Per the germline V gene, CDR1 is SGDLS and CDR2 is YYNGEE. The CDR3 DNA follows: TGTGCCAGCAGCGTAGCTTGGGGGTATAGCCACGAGCAGTACTTC. Residues: CASSVAWGYSHEQYF.

The chain has TRBV19 and TRBJ1-5; weak D call: TRBD1 (6 bases). The V and J ends lost 6 bases and 6 bases respectively, with 15 bases between them. The germline V gene encodes CDR1 LNHDA and CDR2 SQIVND (reference sequence). This CDR3 comprises 14 residues. Written as DNA, the CDR3 is TGTGCCAGTAGGACGGGACAAAGTACTCAGCCCCAGCATTTT. Encoded protein: CASRTGQSTQPQHF.

This clonotype was seen just once. The V gene is TRBV10-3, the J gene TRBJ1-5; tentative D call: TRBD1 (5 bases). The CDR3 loop spans 16 amino acids. Trimming left V 0 bases short and J 6 bases short, with 15 bases between. The germline V gene has CDR1 ENHRY and CDR2 SYGVKD. The CDR3 DNA is TGTGCCATCAGTGAGTCGGGGCTGGGGTCCCCTCAGCCCCAGCATTTT. It is translated as CAISESGLGSPQPQHF.

The rearrangement uses TRBV10-3 and TRBJ1-2; 7 nucleotides align to TRBD1. The germline CDR1 and CDR2 sequences are ENHRY and SYGVKD. This CDR3 has 14 residues. The ends lost 1 base at V and 1 base at J; junction bases unmatched: 0. The CDR3 nucleotides are TGTGCCATCAGTGAGTGGGACAGTAACTATGGCTACACCTTC. As protein: CAISEWDSNYGYTF.

The chain uses TRBV12-3 or TRBV12-4 and TRBJ1-2; the D gene is possibly TRBD1 (5 bases). V was shortened by 1 base and J by 4 bases, with 16 bases between the two germline ends. The CDR3 sequence is 16 residues long. This CDR3 reads CASSLVQGAPLYGYTF. For the CDR3, the DNA is TGTGCCAGCAGTTTAGTTCAAGGGGCCCCCCTCTATGGCTACACCTTC.

This clonotype was found a few times. The chain has TRBV29-1 and TRBJ2-3; D is possibly TRBD1 (6 bases). Trimming pared 6 bases from V and 0 bases from J, leaving 13 bases between. CDR1 and CDR2 from the germline V gene are SQVTM and ANQGSEA. This CDR3 region has 14 residues. The CDR3 protein is CSVAGTTSTDTQYF. The CDR3, as DNA: TGCAGCGTAGCCGGGACAACTAGCACAGATACGCAGTATTTT.

This chain links TRBV4-1 with TRBJ2-7, with TRBD2 as a possible D gene (7 bases). Germline-derived CDR1 and CDR2 are MGHRA and YSYEKL. The CDR3 totals 17 residues. V gave up 2 bases and J gave up 1 base, with 18 bases separating them. CDR3 in amino acids: CASSQPLGGTSSYEQYF. CDR3 sequence (DNA): TGCGCCAGCAGCCAACCTCTCGGGGGGACATCTTCCTACGAGCAGTACTTC.

The chain joins TRBV20-1 to TRBJ1-1; 7 positions agree with TRBD1. The germline CDR1 and CDR2 sequences are DFQATT and SNEGSKA (reference sequence). This CDR3 contains 18 residues. V lost 6 bases to trimming and J lost 3 bases; unmatched junction nucleotides: 22. CDR3 bases: TGCAGTGCCACCTACCCCCGGAACAGGGGTTTCACAGACACTGAAGCTTTCTTT. Translated: CSATYPRNRGFTDTEAFF.

The rearrangement uses TRBV29-1 and TRBJ2-1; tentative D call: TRBD1 (6 bases). Trimming took 5 bases from V and 2 from J, leaving 10 bases between them. The CDR3 is made up of 13 amino acids. In germline, CDR1 is SQVTM, CDR2 ANQGSEA. CDR3 in amino acids: CSVIRGTYNEQFF. DNA for the CDR3: TGCAGCGTTATCAGGGGCACCTACAATGAGCAGTTCTTC.

This clonotype was seen only a few times. The genes are TRBV25-1 and TRBJ2-7, with 7 bases aligning to TRBD1. Looked up from germline, CDR1 is MGHDK and CDR2 is SYGVNS. CDR3 length: 14 amino acids. J gave up 1 base and V 6 bases, and 6 bases lay outside the gene matches. The chain's CDR3 is CASRETGSSYEQYF. Written as DNA, the CDR3 is TGTGCCAGCAGGGAGACAGGGTCATCCTACGAGCAGTACTTC.